A single sample is the source of the 2 T cell receptor beta chains below, sequenced in a study of prognosis after radiotherapy for stage I lung cancer. TCR beta CDR3 amplification from genomic DNA was performed by two-round multiplex PCR. Amplification in first-round PCR relied on primers specific to each TRBV and TRBJ gene. One entry per CDR3 protein results from TCRdb running MiXCR on the multiplex PCR reads. The sample records fewer than 25,000 distinct CDR3 sequences, around 40% being singletons. The sequenced sample was PBMCs, obtained before or after stereotactic body radiation therapy (not recorded which). The receptors were sampled from a donor at least 50 years old with non-small cell lung cancer.

This clonotype was counted ten times or more. V and J are TRBV5-1 and TRBJ1-1; D might be TRBD1 (5 bases). The CDR3 extends over 16 amino acids. Germline CDR1 and CDR2: SGHRS and YFSETQ. Deletions cut 2 bases from V and 2 bases from J, with 16 bases between. The CDR3 DNA follows: TGCGCCAGCAGCTTCCCCGTGGGGGACGCAAACACTGAAGCTTTCTTT. Translating gives CASSFPVGDANTEAFF.

The CDR3 reads CASSSIGGTGELFF. CDR3 nucleotide sequence: TGCGCCAGCAGCTCCATAGGGGGCACCGGGGAGCTGTTTTTT. The chain combines TRBV5-1 with TRBJ2-2; maybe TRBD1 (6 bases). The CDR3 is 14 amino acids. The germline V gene has CDR1 SGHRS and CDR2 YFSETQ. V shed 3 bases and J shed 4 bases, with 10 bases lying between them. The full variable domain, in which reference TRBV5-1 and TRBJ2-2 provide the parts outside the CDR3, is KAGVTQTPRYLIKTRGQQVTLSCSPISGHRSVSWYQQTPGQGLQFLFEYFSETQRNKGNFPGRFSGRQFSNSRSEMNVSTLELGDSALYLCASSSIGGTGELFFGEGSRLTVL.